Shown below are 5 T cell receptor beta chains from a single sample sequenced in a study of shared clonotypes between healthy human individuals. The assay was immunoSEQ multiplex PCR, and TCRdb's table has in-frame clones only and misses some. The sample has some 1.5 million clones; around 98% are singletons. Sequenced sample: naive CD4+ T cells sorted from blood. The subset denotes: CD45RA+ positively selected. The source is a man between 25 and 39 years old in good health.

The chain links TRBV19 to TRBJ2-4; possibly TRBD1 or TRBD2 for D (6 bases each). Per the germline V gene, CDR1 is LNHDA and CDR2 is SQIVND (reference sequence). The V end lost 7 bases, the J end lost 5 bases, and 21 bases lay between the germline ends. This CDR3 is built from 16 residues. CDR3 sequence: CASTLEGEPAQNIQYF. In DNA form, the CDR3 reads TGTGCCAGTACCCTGGAGGGGGAACCGGCCCAAAACATTCAGTACTTC.

Notes on this clone: The sample has other DNA sequences that encode this CDR3 too. The rearrangement uses TRBV10-2 and TRBJ2-5, with unresolved D. This CDR3 has 12 amino acids. Germline CDR1 and CDR2: WSHSY and SAAADI. Between the trimmed V and J ends, which lost 2 bases and 5 bases, there was a span of 6 bases. The CDR3 is CASSESRETQYF. CDR3 in DNA: TGCGCCAGCAGTGAGAGTCGGGAGACCCAGTACTTC.

The sample holds one count of this clone. The rearrangement uses TRBV10-3 and TRBJ1-5; D is perhaps TRBD1 (5 bases). V lost 5 bases and J lost 4, with 12 bases in between. CDR3 length: 14 residues. Germline values: CDR1 ENHRY, CDR2 SYGVKD. CDR3 nucleotide sequence: TGTGCCATCAGTAGCGACAGATTAAATCAGCCCCAGCATTTT. Encoded protein: CAISSDRLNQPQHF.

The chain joins TRBV18 to TRBJ1-1; TRBD1 is a possible D gene (5 bases). Germline-derived CDR1 and CDR2 are KGHSH and LQKENI. CDR3 length: 15 amino acids. Trimming cost V 6 bases and J 3 bases, with 17 bases left between them. This chain's CDR3 is CASSKRAGLHTEAFF. The DNA of the CDR3 is TGTGCCAGCTCCAAGAGAGCAGGGTTACACACTGAAGCTTTCTTT.

The chain carries TRBV5-1 and TRBJ2-5; tentatively, D is TRBD1 (5 bases). Trimming left V 4 bases short and J 3 bases short, with 7 bases between. The length of the CDR3 is 12 residues. Per the germline V gene, CDR1 is SGHRS and CDR2 is YFSETQ. The CDR3 reads CASSIGEETQYF. CDR3 DNA sequence: TGCGCCAGCAGCATAGGGGAAGAGACCCAGTACTTC.